The rows below give T cell receptor beta chains drawn from one sample of a study of PD-L1 blockade in urothelial cancer. Only in-frame clones appear in the TCRdb table, and some are missing; sequencing was by immunoSEQ multiplex PCR. The sample yields around 40,000 clones, 80% to 90% seen once. The sample in question was PBMCs, obtained around atezolizumab (anti-PD-L1) treatment. The source is a man between 60 and 70 years old with urothelial cancer. The CDR3 runs from the conserved cysteine through the conserved F or W. Fields, in order: J gene, V gene, D gene, clone size, CDR3 DNA, CDR3 protein. The D gene is left open where the match is weak. A row's size may be missing; if present it is once, few, many or a size class.

J gene: TRBJ2-7; V gene: TRBV10-2; D gene: .; clone size: .; CDR3 DNA: TGCGCCAGCAGTGTACTAAGCGGGTCCAACTCTTACGAGCAGTACTTC; CDR3 protein: CASSVLSGSNSYEQYF
J gene: TRBJ2-2; V gene: TRBV2; D gene: TRBD1; clone size: .; CDR3 DNA: TGTGCCAGCGACAGGGGGCCCACCGGGGAGCTGTTTTTT; CDR3 protein: CASDRGPTGELFF
J gene: TRBJ2-6; V gene: TRBV9; D gene: .; clone size: .; CDR3 DNA: TGTGCCAGCAAACGGGGCTCTGGGGCCAACGTCCTGACTTTC; CDR3 protein: CASKRGSGANVLTF
J gene: TRBJ2-6; V gene: TRBV4-3; D gene: .; clone size: .; CDR3 DNA: TGCGCCAGCAGCCAAGTGGGACAAGGCTCTGGGGCCAACGTCCTGACTTTC; CDR3 protein: CASSQVGQGSGANVLTF
J gene: TRBJ1-1; V gene: TRBV6-6; D gene: .; clone size: .; CDR3 DNA: TGTGCCAGCAGCCGCAGCCTAACAGGCGTGCCTGAAGCTTTCTTT; CDR3 protein: CASSRSLTGVPEAFF
J gene: TRBJ1-2; V gene: TRBV2; D gene: .; clone size: few; CDR3 DNA: TGTGCCAGCAGTGATAGCTATGGCTACACCTTC; CDR3 protein: CASSDSYGYTF
J gene: TRBJ2-2; V gene: TRBV11-2; D gene: TRBD1; clone size: few; CDR3 DNA: TGTGCCAGCAGCCAAGGGACAGCAGGTCCGGGAGAGCTGTTTTTT; CDR3 protein: CASSQGTAGPGELFF
J gene: TRBJ1-2; V gene: TRBV7-9; D gene: .; clone size: .; CDR3 DNA: TGTGCCAGCAGCTTAGCGGGCTCGGGACAAGACAACTATGGCTACACCTTC; CDR3 protein: CASSLAGSGQDNYGYTF
J gene: TRBJ2-7; V gene: TRBV4-2; D gene: TRBD2; clone size: few; CDR3 DNA: TGTGCCAGCAGCCAAGGGGGGGGGATGGCTCGCGAGCAGTACTTC; CDR3 protein: CASSQGGGMAREQYF
J gene: TRBJ2-1; V gene: TRBV2; D gene: .; clone size: few; CDR3 DNA: TGTGCCAGCAGTGTTCAGGTTGGCAATGAGCAGTTCTTC; CDR3 protein: CASSVQVGNEQFF
J gene: TRBJ2-4; V gene: TRBV7-6; D gene: .; clone size: .; CDR3 DNA: TGTGCCAGCAGCTTAGGGCAGGGCCCAGCCAAAAACATTCAGTACTTC; CDR3 protein: CASSLGQGPAKNIQYF
J gene: TRBJ1-5; V gene: TRBV7-8; D gene: .; clone size: .; CDR3 DNA: TGTGCCAGCAGCTCCGGACTTACTATCGGGGGACAGCCCCAGCATTTT; CDR3 protein: CASSSGLTIGGQPQHF
J gene: TRBJ1-3; V gene: TRBV10-3; D gene: .; clone size: .; CDR3 DNA: TGTGCCATCAGCGACTCGAACTCTGGAAACACCATATATTTT; CDR3 protein: CAISDSNSGNTIYF
J gene: TRBJ1-1; V gene: TRBV9; D gene: TRBD1; clone size: .; CDR3 DNA: TGTGCCAGCAGCGTGGGGGGCCAGGGGGCACTTGGGACTGAAGCTTTCTTT; CDR3 protein: CASSVGGQGALGTEAFF
J gene: TRBJ2-2; V gene: TRBV6-6; D gene: TRBD1; clone size: .; CDR3 DNA: TGTGCCAGCAGCCAAGACAGGGGCTCGAACACCGGGGAGCTGTTTTTT; CDR3 protein: CASSQDRGSNTGELFF
J gene: TRBJ2-5; V gene: TRBV2; D gene: .; clone size: .; CDR3 DNA: TGTGCCAGCAGTGAAGGGCAGAACCCGAGGAGATACCAAGAGACCCAGTACTTC; CDR3 protein: CASSEGQNPRRYQETQYF
J gene: TRBJ2-5; V gene: TRBV5-1; D gene: .; clone size: .; CDR3 DNA: TGCGCCAGCAGCTTGGTTTCCAGCCAAGAGACCCAGTACTTC; CDR3 protein: CASSLVSSQETQYF
J gene: TRBJ1-1; V gene: TRBV6-5; D gene: .; clone size: .; CDR3 DNA: TGTGCCAGCAGTTACGGAGGCACTGAAGCTTTCTTT; CDR3 protein: CASSYGGTEAFF
J gene: TRBJ2-1; V gene: TRBV5-1; D gene: TRBD2; clone size: once; CDR3 DNA: TGCGCCAGCAGCGAAGCAGCGGGAGAGGTTTACAATGAGCAGTTCTTC; CDR3 protein: CASSEAAGEVYNEQFF